The clone carrying this T cell receptor beta chain was picked up many times. Its antigen remains unknown. The sample belongs to a study of T cells in Graves' hyperthyroidism and ophthalmopathy. The overall study: Prior to any treatment, at the point of initial diagnosis, peripheral blood was collected. General study points: Before onset, by a median of approximately 5.9 months, the model predicted ophthalmopathy. A model using 13 V-J features told ophthalmopathy apart from stable hyperthyroidism.

The investigators amplified TCR beta CDR3 regions from RNA transcripts. With the HTBI primer set, the TCR CDR3 went through a first round of RT-PCR. TCRdb processed the multiplex PCR reads anew with MiXCR; each CDR3 protein has one entry. The repertoire holds 300,000 to 500,000 distinct CDR3 sequences, with about 14% as singletons. V was pared by 5 bases and J by 3 bases, with 13 bases between. This CDR3 has 14 amino acids. CDR1 is MNHEY and CDR2 is SVGEGT in the germline V gene. This chain links TRBV6-2 or TRBV6-3 with TRBJ1-1; weak D call: TRBD1 (5 bases). The TCR was taken from a man aged 50 to 59 with Graves' ophthalmopathy. The sample comprised blood. The CDR3 protein is CASSRGGVDTEAFF. The CDR3 region has the DNA TGTGCCAGCAGTCGCGGAGGGGTTGACACTGAAGCTTTCTTT.